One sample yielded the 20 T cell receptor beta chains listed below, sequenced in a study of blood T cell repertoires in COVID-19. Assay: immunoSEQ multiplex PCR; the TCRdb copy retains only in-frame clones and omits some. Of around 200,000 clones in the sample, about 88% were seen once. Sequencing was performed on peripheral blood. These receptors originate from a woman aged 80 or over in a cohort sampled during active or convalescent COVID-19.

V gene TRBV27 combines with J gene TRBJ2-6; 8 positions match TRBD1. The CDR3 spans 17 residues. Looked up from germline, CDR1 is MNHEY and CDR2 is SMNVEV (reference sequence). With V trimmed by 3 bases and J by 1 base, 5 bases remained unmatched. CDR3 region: CASSLSGGGSGANVLTF. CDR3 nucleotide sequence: TGTGCCAGCAGTTTGTCAGGGGGCGGGTCTGGGGCCAACGTCCTGACTTTC.

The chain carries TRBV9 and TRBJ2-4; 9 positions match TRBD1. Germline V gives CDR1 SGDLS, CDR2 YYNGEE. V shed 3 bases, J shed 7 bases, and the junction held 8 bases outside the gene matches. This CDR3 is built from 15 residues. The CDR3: CASSASPGTGNIQYF. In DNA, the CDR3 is TGTGCCAGCAGCGCGTCTCCCGGGACAGGGAACATTCAGTACTTC.

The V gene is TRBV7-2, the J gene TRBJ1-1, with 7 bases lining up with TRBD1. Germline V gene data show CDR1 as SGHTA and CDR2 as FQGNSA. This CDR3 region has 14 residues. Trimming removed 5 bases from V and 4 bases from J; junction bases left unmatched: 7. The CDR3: CASSPNRGGTEAFF. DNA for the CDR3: TGTGCCAGCAGCCCTAACAGGGGAGGCACTGAAGCTTTCTTT.

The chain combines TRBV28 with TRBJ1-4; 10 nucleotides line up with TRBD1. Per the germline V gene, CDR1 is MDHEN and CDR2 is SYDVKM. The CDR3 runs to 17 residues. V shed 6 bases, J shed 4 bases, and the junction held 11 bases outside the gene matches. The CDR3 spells CASSLRQGASHNEKLFF. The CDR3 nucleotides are TGTGCCAGCAGCCTCCGACAGGGGGCAAGCCATAATGAAAAACTGTTTTTT.

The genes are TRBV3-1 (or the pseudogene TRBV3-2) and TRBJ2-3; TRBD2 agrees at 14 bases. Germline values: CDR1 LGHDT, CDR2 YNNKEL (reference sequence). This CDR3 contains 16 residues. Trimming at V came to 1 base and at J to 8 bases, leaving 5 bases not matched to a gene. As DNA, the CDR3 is TGTGCCAGCAGCCAAGCTGGGACTAGCGGGAGCGGTACGCAGTATTTT. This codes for CASSQAGTSGSGTQYF.

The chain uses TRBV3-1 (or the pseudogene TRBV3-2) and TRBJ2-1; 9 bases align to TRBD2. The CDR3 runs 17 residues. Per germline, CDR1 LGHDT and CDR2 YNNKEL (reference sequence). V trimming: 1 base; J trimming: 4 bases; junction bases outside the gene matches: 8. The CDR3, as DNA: TGTGCCAGCAGCCAAGGGGCCAGCGGGAGGCCGTACAATGAGCAGTTCTTC. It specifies CASSQGASGRPYNEQFF.

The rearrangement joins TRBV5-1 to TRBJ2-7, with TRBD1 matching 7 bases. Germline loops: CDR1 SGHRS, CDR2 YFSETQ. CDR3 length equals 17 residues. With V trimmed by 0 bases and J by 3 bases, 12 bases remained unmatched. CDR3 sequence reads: CASSLGSAGTAIYEQYF. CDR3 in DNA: TGCGCCAGCAGCTTGGGCTCGGCCGGGACAGCGATCTACGAGCAGTACTTC.

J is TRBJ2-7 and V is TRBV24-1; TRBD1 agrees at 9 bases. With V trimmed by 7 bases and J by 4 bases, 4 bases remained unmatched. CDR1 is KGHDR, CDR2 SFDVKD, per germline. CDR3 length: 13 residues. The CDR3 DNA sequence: TGTGCCACCAGCGCGGGACAGGGATACGAGCAGTACTTC. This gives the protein CATSAGQGYEQYF.

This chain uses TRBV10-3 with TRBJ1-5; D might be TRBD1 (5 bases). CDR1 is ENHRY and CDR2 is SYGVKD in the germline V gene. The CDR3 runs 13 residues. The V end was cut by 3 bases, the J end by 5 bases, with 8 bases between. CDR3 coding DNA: TGTGCCATCAGTGAACCGGGGGATCAGCCCCAGCATTTT. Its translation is CAISEPGDQPQHF.

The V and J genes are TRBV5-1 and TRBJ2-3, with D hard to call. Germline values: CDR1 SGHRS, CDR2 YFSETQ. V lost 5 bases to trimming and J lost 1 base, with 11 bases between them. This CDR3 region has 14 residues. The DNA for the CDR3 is TGCGCCAGCAGTTCGGTTGTCGGCACAGATACGCAGTATTTT. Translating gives CASSSVVGTDTQYF.

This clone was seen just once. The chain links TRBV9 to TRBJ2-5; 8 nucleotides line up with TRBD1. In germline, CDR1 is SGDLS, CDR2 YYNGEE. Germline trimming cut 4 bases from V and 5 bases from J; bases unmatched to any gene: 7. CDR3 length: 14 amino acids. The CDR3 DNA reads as TGTGCCAGCAGCCCGACAGGGGAGTGGGAGACCCAGTACTTC. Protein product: CASSPTGEWETQYF. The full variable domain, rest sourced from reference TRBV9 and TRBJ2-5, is DSGVTQTPKHLITATGQRVTLRCSPRSGDLSVYWYQQSLDQGLQFLIQYYNGEERAKGNILERFSAQQFPDLHSELNLSSLELGDSALYFCASSPTGEWETQYFGPGTRLLVL.

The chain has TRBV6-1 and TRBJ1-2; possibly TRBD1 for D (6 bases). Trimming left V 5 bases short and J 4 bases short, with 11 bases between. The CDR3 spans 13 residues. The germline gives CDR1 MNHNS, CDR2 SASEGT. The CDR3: CASSPDRLYGYTF. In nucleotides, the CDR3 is TGTGCCAGCAGTCCGGACAGACTCTATGGCTACACCTTC.

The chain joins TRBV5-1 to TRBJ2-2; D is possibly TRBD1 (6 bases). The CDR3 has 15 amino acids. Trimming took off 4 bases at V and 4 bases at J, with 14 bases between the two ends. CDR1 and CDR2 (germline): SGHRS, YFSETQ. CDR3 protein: CASSQRDIGTGELFF. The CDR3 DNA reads TGCGCCAGCAGCCAACGGGACATTGGCACCGGGGAGCTGTTTTTT.

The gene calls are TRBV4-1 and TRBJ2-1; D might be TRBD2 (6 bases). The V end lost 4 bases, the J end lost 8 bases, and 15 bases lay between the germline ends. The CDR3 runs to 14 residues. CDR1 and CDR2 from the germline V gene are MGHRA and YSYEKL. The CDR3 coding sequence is TGCGCCAGCAGCCGAGCGGGTTCCGTCTATGAGCAGTTCTTC. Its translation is CASSRAGSVYEQFF.

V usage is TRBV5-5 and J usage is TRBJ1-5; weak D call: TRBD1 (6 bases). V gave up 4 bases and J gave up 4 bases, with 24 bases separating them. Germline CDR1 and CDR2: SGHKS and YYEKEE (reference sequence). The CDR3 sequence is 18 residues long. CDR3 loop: CASSGVDRTKLRNQPQHF. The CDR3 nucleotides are TGTGCCAGCAGCGGGGTTGACAGGACCAAACTAAGGAATCAGCCCCAGCATTTT.

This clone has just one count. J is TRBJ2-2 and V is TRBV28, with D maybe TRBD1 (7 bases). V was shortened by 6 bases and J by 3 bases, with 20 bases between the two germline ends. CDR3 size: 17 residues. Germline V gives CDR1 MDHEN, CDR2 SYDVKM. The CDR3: CASRRQGLAGYTGELFF. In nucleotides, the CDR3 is TGTGCCAGCAGACGACAGGGTCTTGCGGGGTACACCGGGGAGCTGTTTTTT. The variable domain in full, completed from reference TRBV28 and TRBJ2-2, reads DVKVTQSSRYLVKRTGEKVFLECVQDMDHENMFWYRQDPGLGLRLIYFSYDVKMKEKGDIPEGYSVSREKKERFSLILESASTNQTSMYLCASRRQGLAGYTGELFFGEGSRLTVL.

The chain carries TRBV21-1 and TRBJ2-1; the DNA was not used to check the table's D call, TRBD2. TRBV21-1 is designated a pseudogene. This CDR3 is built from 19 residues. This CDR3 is CASSKRLAGGRSSYNEQFF. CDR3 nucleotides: TGTGCCAGCAGCAAACGGCTAGCGGGGGGACGTTCCTCCTACAATGAGCAGTTCTTC.

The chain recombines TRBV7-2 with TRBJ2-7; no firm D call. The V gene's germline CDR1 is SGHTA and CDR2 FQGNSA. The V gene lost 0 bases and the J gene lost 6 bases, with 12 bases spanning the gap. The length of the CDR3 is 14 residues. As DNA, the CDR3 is TGTGCCAGCAGCTTAGCCGACAATTCCGCCGAGCAGTACTTC. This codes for CASSLADNSAEQYF.

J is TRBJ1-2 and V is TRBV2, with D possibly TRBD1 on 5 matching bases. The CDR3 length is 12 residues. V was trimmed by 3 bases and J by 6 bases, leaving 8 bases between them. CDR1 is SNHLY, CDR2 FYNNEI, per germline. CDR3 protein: CASSDRADGYTF. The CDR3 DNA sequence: TGTGCCAGCAGTGACAGGGCTGATGGCTACACCTTC.

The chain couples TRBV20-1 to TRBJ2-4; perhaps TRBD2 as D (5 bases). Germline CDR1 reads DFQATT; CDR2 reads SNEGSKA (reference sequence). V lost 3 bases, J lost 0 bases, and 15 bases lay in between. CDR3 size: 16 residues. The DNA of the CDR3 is TGCAGTGCTAGTAGAGGGAGAAGGCTAGCCAAAAACATTCAGTACTTC. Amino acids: CSASRGRRLAKNIQYF.